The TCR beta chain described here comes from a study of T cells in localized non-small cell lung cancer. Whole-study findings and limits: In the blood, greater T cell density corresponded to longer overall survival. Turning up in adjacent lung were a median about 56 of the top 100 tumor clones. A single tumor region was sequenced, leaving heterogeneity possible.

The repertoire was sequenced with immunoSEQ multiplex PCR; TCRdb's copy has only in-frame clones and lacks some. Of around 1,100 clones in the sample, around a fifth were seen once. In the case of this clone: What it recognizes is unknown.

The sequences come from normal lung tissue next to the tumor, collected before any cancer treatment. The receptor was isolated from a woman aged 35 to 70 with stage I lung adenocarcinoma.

The CDR3 sequence: CASSLFGVYHMNTEAFF. The CDR3 DNA reads as TGTGCCAGCAGTTTATTCGGGGTTTATCACATGAACACTGAAGCTTTCTTT. The chain joins TRBV28 to TRBJ1-1; no firm D call. The CDR3 runs 17 residues. From germline, CDR1 is MDHEN and CDR2 SYDVKM. V was clipped by 1 base and J by 0 bases, with 15 bases between them. Combining the CDR3 with reference TRBV28 and TRBJ1-1 gives the whole variable domain DVKVTQSSRYLVKRTGEKVFLECVQDMDHENMFWYRQDPGLGLRLIYFSYDVKMKEKGDIPEGYSVSREKKERFSLILESASTNQTSMYLCASSLFGVYHMNTEAFFGQGTRLTVV.